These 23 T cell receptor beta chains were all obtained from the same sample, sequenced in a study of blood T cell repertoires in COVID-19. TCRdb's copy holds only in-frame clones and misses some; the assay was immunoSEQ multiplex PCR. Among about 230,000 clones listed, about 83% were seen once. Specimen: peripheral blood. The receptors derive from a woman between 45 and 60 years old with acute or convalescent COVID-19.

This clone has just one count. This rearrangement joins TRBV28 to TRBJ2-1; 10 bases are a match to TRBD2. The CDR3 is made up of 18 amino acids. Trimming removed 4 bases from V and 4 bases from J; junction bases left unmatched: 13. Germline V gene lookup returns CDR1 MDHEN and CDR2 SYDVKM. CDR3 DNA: TGTGCCAGCAGTTACCCTATTGGACTAGCGGAAACTTACAATGAGCAGTTCTTC. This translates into CASSYPIGLAETYNEQFF.

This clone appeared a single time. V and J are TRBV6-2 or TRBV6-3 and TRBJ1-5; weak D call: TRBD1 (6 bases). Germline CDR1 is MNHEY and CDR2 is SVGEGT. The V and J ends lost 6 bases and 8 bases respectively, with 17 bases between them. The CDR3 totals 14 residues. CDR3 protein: CASSLQGILEPQHF. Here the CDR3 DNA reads TGTGCCAGCAGCCTCCAGGGGATTCTTGAGCCCCAGCATTTT.

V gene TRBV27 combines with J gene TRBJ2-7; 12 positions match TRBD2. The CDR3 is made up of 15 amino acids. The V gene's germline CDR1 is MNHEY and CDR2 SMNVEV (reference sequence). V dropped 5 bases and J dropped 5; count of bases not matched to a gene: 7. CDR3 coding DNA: TGTGCCAGCAGTACTCTGACTAGCGGGAGAGACGAGCAGTACTTC. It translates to CASSTLTSGRDEQYF.

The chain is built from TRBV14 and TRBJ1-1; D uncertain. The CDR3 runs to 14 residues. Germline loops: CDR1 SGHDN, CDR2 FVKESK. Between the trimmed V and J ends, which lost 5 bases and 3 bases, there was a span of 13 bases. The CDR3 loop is CASSSGLIDTEAFF. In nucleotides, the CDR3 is TGTGCCAGCAGCTCAGGTCTCATAGACACTGAAGCTTTCTTT.

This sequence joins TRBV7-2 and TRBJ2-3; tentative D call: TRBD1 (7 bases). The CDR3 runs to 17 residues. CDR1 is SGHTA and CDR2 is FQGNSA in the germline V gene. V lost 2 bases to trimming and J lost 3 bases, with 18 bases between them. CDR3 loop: CASSLRGLGGATDTQYF. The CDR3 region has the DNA TGTGCCAGCAGCTTAAGGGGGCTGGGCGGGGCGACAGATACGCAGTATTTT.

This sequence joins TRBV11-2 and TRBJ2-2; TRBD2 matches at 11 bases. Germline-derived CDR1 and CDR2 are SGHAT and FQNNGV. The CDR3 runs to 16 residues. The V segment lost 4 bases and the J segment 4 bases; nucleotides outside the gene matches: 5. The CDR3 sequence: CASSSIAGGLTGELFF. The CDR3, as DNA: TGTGCCAGCAGCTCAATAGCGGGGGGGCTCACCGGGGAGCTGTTTTTT.

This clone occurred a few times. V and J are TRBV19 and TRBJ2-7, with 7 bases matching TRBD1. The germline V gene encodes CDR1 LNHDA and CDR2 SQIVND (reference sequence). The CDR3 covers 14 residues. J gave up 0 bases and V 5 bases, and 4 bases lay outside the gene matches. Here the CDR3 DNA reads TGTGCCAGTAGTTCGACAGGGATCTCCTACGAGCAGTACTTC. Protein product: CASSSTGISYEQYF.

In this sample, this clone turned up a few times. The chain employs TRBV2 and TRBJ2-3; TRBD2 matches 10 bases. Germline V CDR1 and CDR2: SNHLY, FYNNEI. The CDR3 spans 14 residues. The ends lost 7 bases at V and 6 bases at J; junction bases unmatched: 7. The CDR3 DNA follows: TGTGCCAGCATTAGGGCTAGCGGGAGTGATACGCAGTATTTT. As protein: CASIRASGSDTQYF.

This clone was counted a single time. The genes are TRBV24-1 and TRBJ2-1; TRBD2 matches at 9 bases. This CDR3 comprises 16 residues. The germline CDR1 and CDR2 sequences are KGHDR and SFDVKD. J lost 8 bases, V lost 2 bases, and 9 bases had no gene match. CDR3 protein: CATSDWGGGAMDEQFF. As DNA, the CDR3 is TGTGCCACCAGTGATTGGGGCGGGGGGGCCATGGATGAGCAGTTCTTC.

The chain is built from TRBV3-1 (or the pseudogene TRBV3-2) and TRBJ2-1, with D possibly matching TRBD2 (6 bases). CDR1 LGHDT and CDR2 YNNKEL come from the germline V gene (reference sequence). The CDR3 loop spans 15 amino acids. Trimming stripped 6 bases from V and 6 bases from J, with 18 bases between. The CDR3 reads CASSHRDRRGNEQFF. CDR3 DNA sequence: TGTGCCAGCAGTCATCGGGACCGGAGGGGCAATGAGCAGTTCTTC.

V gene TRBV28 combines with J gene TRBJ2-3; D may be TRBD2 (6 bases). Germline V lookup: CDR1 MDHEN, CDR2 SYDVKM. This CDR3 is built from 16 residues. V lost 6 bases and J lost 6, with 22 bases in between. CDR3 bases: TGTGCCAGCAGGTCGTTGCCGGGCCAGGAGGGGGATACGCAGTATTTT. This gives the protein CASRSLPGQEGDTQYF.

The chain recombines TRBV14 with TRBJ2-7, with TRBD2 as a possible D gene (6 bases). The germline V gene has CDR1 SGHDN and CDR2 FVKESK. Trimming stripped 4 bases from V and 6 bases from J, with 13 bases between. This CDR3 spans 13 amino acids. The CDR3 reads CASSRAPEGEQYF. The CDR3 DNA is TGTGCCAGCAGCCGCGCCCCGGAGGGCGAGCAGTACTTC. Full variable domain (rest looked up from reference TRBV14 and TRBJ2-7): EAGVTQFPSHSVIEKGQTVTLRCDPISGHDNLYWYRRVMGKEIKFLLHFVKESKQDESGMPNNRFLAERTGGTYSTLKVQPAELEDSGVYFCASSRAPEGEQYFGPGTRLTVT.

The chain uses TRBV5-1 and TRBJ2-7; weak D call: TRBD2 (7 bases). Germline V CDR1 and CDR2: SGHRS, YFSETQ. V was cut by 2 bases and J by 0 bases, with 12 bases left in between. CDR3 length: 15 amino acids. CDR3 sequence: CASSLTGGHSYEQYF. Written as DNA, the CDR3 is TGCGCCAGCAGCTTAACGGGGGGCCACTCCTACGAGCAGTACTTC.

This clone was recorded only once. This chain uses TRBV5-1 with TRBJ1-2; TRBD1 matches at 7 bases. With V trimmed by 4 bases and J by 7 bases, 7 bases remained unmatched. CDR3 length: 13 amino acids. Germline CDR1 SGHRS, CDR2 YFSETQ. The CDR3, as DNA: TGCGCCAGCAGCCAGCCCAACAGGGGTGGCTACACCTTC. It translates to CASSQPNRGGYTF.

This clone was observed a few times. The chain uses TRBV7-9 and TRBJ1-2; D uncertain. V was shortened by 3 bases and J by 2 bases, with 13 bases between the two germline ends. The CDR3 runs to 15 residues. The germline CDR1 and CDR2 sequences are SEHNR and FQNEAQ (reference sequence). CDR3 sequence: CASSFIPEPNYGYTF. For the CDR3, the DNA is TGTGCCAGCAGCTTTATACCGGAGCCAAACTATGGCTACACCTTC.

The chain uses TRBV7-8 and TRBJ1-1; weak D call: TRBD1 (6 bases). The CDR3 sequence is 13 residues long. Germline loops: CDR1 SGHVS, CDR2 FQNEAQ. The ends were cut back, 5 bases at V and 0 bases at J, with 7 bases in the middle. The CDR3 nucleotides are TGTGCCAGCAGCAACAGGGTGAACACTGAAGCTTTCTTT. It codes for CASSNRVNTEAFF.

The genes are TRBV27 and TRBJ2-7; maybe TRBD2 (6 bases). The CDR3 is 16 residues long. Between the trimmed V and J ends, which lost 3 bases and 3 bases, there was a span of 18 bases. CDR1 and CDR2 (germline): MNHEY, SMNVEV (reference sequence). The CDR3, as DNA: TGTGCCAGCAGTTTGTCCTCCGGGACTCAGAACTACGAGCAGTACTTC. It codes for CASSLSSGTQNYEQYF.

CDR3 nucleotides: TGTGCCAGTAGTAGGGAGGCCGGGGGTGAGCAGTTCTTC. This gives the protein CASSREAGGEQFF. The chain uses TRBV19 and TRBJ2-1; a weak D match, TRBD2 (6 bases). The CDR3 loop spans 13 amino acids. Germline V gene sequence: CDR1 LNHDA, CDR2 SQIVND (reference sequence). Trimming removed 4 bases from V and 9 bases from J, with 13 bases in between.

The CDR3, as DNA: TGTGCCAGTTACAGGGTCACTGAAGCTTTCTTT. Translating it yields CASYRVTEAFF. The chain combines TRBV11-2 with TRBJ1-1, with D possibly being TRBD1 (6 bases). V lost 9 bases, J lost 4 bases, and 9 bases lay in between. Germline V lookup: CDR1 SGHAT, CDR2 FQNNGV. The CDR3 has 11 amino acids. Together with reference TRBV11-2 and TRBJ1-1, the CDR3 gives the full variable domain: EAGVAQSPRYKIIEKRQSVAFWCNPISGHATLYWYQQILGQGPKLLIQFQNNGVVDDSQLPKDRFSAERLKGVDSTLKIQPAKLEDSAVYLCASYRVTEAFFGQGTRLTVV.

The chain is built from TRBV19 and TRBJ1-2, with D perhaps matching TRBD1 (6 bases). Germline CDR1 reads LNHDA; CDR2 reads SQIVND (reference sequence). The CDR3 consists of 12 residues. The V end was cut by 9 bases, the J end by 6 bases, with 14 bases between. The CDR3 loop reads CASPGDVNGYTF. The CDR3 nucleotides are TGTGCCAGCCCAGGGGACGTAAATGGCTACACCTTC.

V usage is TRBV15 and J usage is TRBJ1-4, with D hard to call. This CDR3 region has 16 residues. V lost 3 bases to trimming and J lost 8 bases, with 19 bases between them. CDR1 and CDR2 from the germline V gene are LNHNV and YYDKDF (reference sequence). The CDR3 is CATSSASRRAGEKLFF. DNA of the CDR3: TGTGCCACCAGCAGCGCCTCAAGGCGAGCGGGGGAAAAACTGTTTTTT.

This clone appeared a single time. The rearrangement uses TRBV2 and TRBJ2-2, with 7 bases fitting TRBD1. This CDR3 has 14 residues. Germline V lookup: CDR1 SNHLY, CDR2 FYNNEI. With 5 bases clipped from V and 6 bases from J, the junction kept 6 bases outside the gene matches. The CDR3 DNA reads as TGTGCCAGCAGTTCGGACAGGTGGTCCGGGGAGCTGTTTTTT. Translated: CASSSDRWSGELFF.

The DNA for the CDR3 is TGTGCCAGCAGCCCTTGGAGGAGCTCCTACAATGAGCAGTTCTTC. Protein sequence: CASSPWRSSYNEQFF. V is TRBV13 and J is TRBJ2-1; D is perhaps TRBD2 (5 bases). The CDR3 totals 15 residues. V was trimmed by 5 bases and J by 0 bases, leaving 11 bases between them. The germline V gene encodes CDR1 PRHDT and CDR2 FYEKMQ (reference sequence).